The next 9 T cell receptor beta chains were all read from a single sample in a study of CXCR3-negative and CXCR3-positive naive CD8 T cells. These receptors have no identified antigens. Study-wide results and caveats: The study found more hydrophobic TRB CDR3s in CXCR3-positive naive cells than in CXCR3-negative naive cells.

Via 5' RACE with UMI labels, TRB cDNA libraries were prepared. TCRdb reanalyzed the 5' RACE reads and collapses them to one entry per CDR3 protein, without DNA. The sample yields fewer than 65,000 distinct CDR3 sequences, of which the top ten take up around 4.9%. The sample was naive CXCR3+ CD8+ T cells from blood. Subset denoted: CD45RO-CCR7+CD27+CD95- naive CD8+ T cells expressing CXCR3 (TNR3+). The receptors were sampled from a human donor in good health. Some clones in this sample may be carry-over from other donors' samples.

The J gene is TRBJ2-5, the V gene TRBV2; the D call of TRBD2 rests on TCRdb alone, since no DNA is present to check it. The CDR3 runs to 15 residues. Per the germline V gene, CDR1 is SNHLY and CDR2 is FYNNEI. CDR3 residues: CASRHSSGVQETQYF.

V gene TRBV20-1 combines with J gene TRBJ2-1; TCRdb calls TRBD1, which cannot be checked without DNA. CDR1 and CDR2 from the germline V gene are DFQATT and SNEGSKA (reference sequence). There are 15 residues in the CDR3. CDR3 sequence: CSAPGQGLDNNEQFF.

The chain carries TRBV9 and TRBJ2-1. Germline V gene data show CDR1 as SGDLS and CDR2 as YYNGEE. This CDR3 contains 13 residues. CDR3 amino acids: CASSVADHNEQFF.

The rearrangement uses TRBV7-9 and TRBJ1-5. Looked up from germline, CDR1 is SEHNR and CDR2 is FQNEAQ (reference sequence). This CDR3 has 12 amino acids. CDR3 region: CASSSDNQPQHF.

The chain employs TRBV7-2 and TRBJ2-6; TCRdb's assignment of TRBD2 cannot be checked, as there is no DNA. Germline V gene data show CDR1 as SGHTA and CDR2 as FQGNSA. The CDR3 has 16 amino acids. The CDR3 here is CASSLVAGTGANVLTF.

The chain links TRBV29-1 to TRBJ2-2; TCRdb selects TRBD1, and the lack of DNA leaves this call unchecked. The CDR3 is made up of 13 amino acids. The germline CDR1 and CDR2 sequences are SQVTM and ANQGSEA. CDR3 residues: CSVLTGNTGELFF.

The rearrangement links TRBV5-5 to TRBJ2-7. CDR3 length: 15 amino acids. Germline loops: CDR1 SGHKS, CDR2 YYEKEE (reference sequence). This CDR3 reads CASSLETPYSYEQYF.

This chain joins TRBV9 and TRBJ2-1; no DNA is available, so the TRBD1 call from TCRdb remains unchecked. Germline V gene sequence: CDR1 SGDLS, CDR2 YYNGEE. CDR3 length: 14 amino acids. CDR3 loop: CASSSPAQGDEQFF.

V is TRBV29-1 and J is TRBJ2-6; TCRdb lists TRBD1, though no DNA is available to test this call. Per germline, CDR1 SQVTM and CDR2 ANQGSEA. The length of the CDR3 is 19 residues. The CDR3 reads CSVRLLDRGKAPGANVLTF.